This TCR beta chain appears in the sequencing data of a study of radiotherapy plus CTLA-4 blockade in lung cancer. Study in general: Objective responses were documented in around 19% of patients, with disease control in around 30%.

This table comes from immunoSEQ multiplex PCR, and its TCRdb copy is limited to in-frame clones, with some not included. The table shows some 35,000 clones, with more than 70% occurring only once. Study-wide points: Reportedly, early blood T cell clone dynamics best predicted response, with interferon-beta. There was expansion of tumor-derived TCR clones in blood after radiotherapy plus ipilimumab.

The V gene's germline CDR1 is SGHTA and CDR2 FQGNSA. CDR3 length equals 15 residues. The V gene end was trimmed by 5 bases and the J gene end by 0 bases; junction bases not matched to a gene: 3. Patients in the study, people with chemo-refractory metastatic non-small-cell lung cancer, received focal radiation plus ipilimumab CTLA-4 blockade. Comment on this clone: Its antigen remains unidentified.

This clonotype was sampled from a human donor with non-small cell lung cancer who had stable disease on radiotherapy plus ipilimumab. The chain joins TRBV7-2 to TRBJ2-5; 10 bases agree with TRBD2. The source material was peripheral blood, sampled from a patient treated with radiotherapy plus ipilimumab. The CDR3 bases are TGTGCCAGCAGCCTGACTAGCGGGCACCAAGAGACCCAGTACTTC. This encodes CASSLTSGHQETQYF.